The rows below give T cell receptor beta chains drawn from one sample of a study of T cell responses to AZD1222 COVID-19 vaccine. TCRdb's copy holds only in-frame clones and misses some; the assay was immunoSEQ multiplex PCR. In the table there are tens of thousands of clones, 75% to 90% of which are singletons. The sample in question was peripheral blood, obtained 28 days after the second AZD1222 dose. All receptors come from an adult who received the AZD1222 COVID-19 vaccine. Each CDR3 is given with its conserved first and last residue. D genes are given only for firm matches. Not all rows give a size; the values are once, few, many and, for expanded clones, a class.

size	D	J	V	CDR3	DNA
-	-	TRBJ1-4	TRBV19	CASESWGEKLFF	TGTGCGTCGGAGAGTTGGGGTGAAAAACTGTTTTTT
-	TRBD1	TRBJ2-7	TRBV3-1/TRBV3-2	CASKQEGSGGQEQYF	TGTGCCAGCAAACAGGAAGGGTCAGGGGGTCAAGAGCAGTACTTC
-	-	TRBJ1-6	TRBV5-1	CASSLRGSSYNSPLHF	TGCGCCAGCAGCTTGAGAGGGAGCTCCTATAATTCACCCCTCCACTTT
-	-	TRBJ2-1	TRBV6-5	CASRRGNHRDEQFF	TGTGCCAGCAGGAGGGGCAACCACAGGGATGAGCAGTTCTTC
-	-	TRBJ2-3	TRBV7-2	CASSLGYTDTQYF	TGTGCCAGCAGCTTAGGGTACACAGATACGCAGTATTTT
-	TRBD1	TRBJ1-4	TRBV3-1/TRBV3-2	CASSQLGTGAGNEKLFF	TGTGCCAGCAGCCAACTGGGGACAGGGGCCGGTAATGAAAAACTGTTTTTT
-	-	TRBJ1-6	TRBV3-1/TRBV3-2	CASHAGDNNSPLHF	TGTGCCAGCCACGCAGGAGATAATAATTCACCCCTCCACTTT
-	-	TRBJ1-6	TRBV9	CASSVLEGGSPLHF	TGTGCCAGCAGCGTACTGGAAGGGGGTTCACCCCTCCACTTT
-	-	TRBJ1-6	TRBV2	CASSGRTYNSPLHF	TGTGCCAGCAGTGGGAGAACCTATAATTCACCCCTCCACTTT
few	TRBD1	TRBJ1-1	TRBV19	CASRYTGGGNTEAFF	TGTGCCAGTAGGTACACAGGGGGCGGGAACACTGAAGCTTTCTTT
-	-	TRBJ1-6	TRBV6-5	CASRGNSPLHF	TGTGCCAGCCGAGGGAATTCACCCCTCCACTTT
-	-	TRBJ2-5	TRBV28	CASSRRMSTQYF	TGTGCCAGCAGTCGACGGATGTCAACCCAGTACTTC
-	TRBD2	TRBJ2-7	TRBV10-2	CASIPGSGGYEQYF	TGCGCCAGCATCCCGGGTAGCGGGGGGTACGAGCAGTACTTC
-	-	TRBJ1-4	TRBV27	CASGKGRGVEKLFF	TGTGCCAGCGGTAAGGGCAGGGGCGTTGAAAAACTGTTTTTT
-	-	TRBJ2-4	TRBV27	CASSPGTNIQYF	TGTGCCAGCAGCCCCGGGACTAACATTCAGTACTTC
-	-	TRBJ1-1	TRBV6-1	CASSDVGLNTEAFF	TGTGCCAGCAGTGACGTGGGTTTGAACACTGAAGCTTTCTTT
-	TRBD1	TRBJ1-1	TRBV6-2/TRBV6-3	CASSTRQGSGTTEAFF	TGTGCCAGCAGTACCCGACAGGGGTCGGGTACCACTGAAGCTTTCTTT
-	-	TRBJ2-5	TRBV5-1	CATRPYGNQETQYF	TGCGCCACGCGACCCTACGGGAACCAAGAGACCCAGTACTTC
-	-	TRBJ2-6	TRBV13	CASSGRGMSGANVLTF	TGTGCCAGCAGCGGAAGAGGCATGTCTGGGGCCAACGTCCTGACTTTC
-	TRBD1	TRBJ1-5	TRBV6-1	CASSVFYTGTGSNQPQHF	TGTGCCAGCAGTGTCTTTTACACCGGGACAGGGAGCAATCAGCCCCAGCATTTT
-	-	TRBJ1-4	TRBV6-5	CASRIGPRGEKLFF	TGTGCCAGCAGGATAGGCCCAAGGGGTGAAAAACTGTTTTTT
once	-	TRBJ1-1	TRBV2	CASNPGLNTEAFF	TGTGCCAGCAACCCAGGGCTGAACACTGAAGCTTTCTTT
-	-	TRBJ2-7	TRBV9	CASSVVPGSSYEQYF	TGTGCCAGCAGCGTAGTTCCTGGTAGCTCCTACGAGCAGTACTTC
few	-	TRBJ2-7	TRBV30	CAWDQGPREQYF	TGTGCCTGGGACCAGGGACCCCGCGAGCAGTACTTC
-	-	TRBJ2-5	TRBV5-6	CASSWEGRGETQYF	TGTGCCAGCTCATGGGAAGGGAGGGGGGAGACCCAGTACTTC
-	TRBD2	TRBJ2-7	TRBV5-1	CASSLAGGPHEQYF	TGCGCCAGCAGCCTAGCGGGAGGGCCCCACGAGCAGTACTTC
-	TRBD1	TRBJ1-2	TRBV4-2	CASSQGAGTGAYGYTF	TGTGCCAGCAGCCAAGGGGCGGGGACAGGAGCCTATGGCTACACCTTC
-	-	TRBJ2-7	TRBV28	CASSPDLANEQYF	TGTGCCAGCAGCCCCGATTTAGCCAACGAGCAGTACTTC
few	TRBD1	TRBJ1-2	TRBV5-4	CASSRPGTGGGYTF	TGTGCCAGCAGCCGTCCCGGGACAGGGGGAGGCTACACCTTC
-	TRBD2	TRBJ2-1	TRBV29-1	CSVEVFSGTSYNEQFF	TGCAGCGTTGAAGTTTTCAGCGGGACCTCCTACAATGAGCAGTTCTTC
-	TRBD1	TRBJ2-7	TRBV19	CASSPGTGSSYEQYF	TGTGCCAGTAGTCCCGGGACAGGCTCATCCTACGAGCAGTACTTC
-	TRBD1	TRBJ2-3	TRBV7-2	CASSLRGTASTDTQYF	TGTGCCAGCAGCTTAAGAGGGACAGCTAGCACAGATACGCAGTATTTT
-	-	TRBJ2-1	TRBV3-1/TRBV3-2	CASSQRLESEQFF	TGTGCCAGCAGCCAAAGGCTAGAGAGTGAGCAGTTCTTC
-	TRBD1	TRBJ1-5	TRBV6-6	CASRLRGVNQPQHF	TGTGCCAGCAGACTCAGGGGGGTAAATCAGCCCCAGCATTTT
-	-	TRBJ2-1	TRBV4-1	CASSQDLRTGTPNNEQFF	TGCGCCAGCAGCCAAGATCTGAGAACTGGGACTCCGAACAATGAGCAGTTCTTC
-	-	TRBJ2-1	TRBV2	CASSRDSRIYNEQFF	TGTGCCAGCAGCCGGGACTCCCGGATTTACAATGAGCAGTTCTTC
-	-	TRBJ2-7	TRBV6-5	CASRLPGQSNEQYF	TGTGCCAGCAGATTACCGGGACAAAGCAACGAGCAGTACTTC
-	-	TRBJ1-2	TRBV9	CASSKKRENYGYTF	TGTGCCAGCAGCAAAAAGAGGGAGAACTATGGCTACACCTTC
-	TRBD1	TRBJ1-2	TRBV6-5	CASRRDRLSDGYTF	TGTGCCAGCAGGAGGGACAGGCTTTCGGATGGCTACACCTTC
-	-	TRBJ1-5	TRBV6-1	CASSEGGGGQPQHF	TGTGCCAGCAGTGAAGGGGGAGGGGGTCAGCCCCAGCATTTT
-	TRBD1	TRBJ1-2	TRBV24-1	CATSGAPGQGFSGYTF	TGTGCCACCAGTGGAGCACCGGGACAGGGTTTTAGTGGCTACACCTTC
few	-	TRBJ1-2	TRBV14	CASAIGTAYGYTF	TGTGCCAGCGCAATCGGGACTGCCTATGGCTACACCTTC
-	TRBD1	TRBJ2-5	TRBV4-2	CASSGTGQETQYF	TGTGCCAGCAGTGGGACAGGGCAAGAGACCCAGTACTTC
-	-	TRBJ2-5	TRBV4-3	CASSSGLQETQYF	TGCGCCAGCAGCTCAGGGTTGCAAGAGACCCAGTACTTC
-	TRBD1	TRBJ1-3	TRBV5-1	CASKQTGDIGNTIYF	TGCGCCAGCAAACAAACAGGGGACATTGGAAACACCATATATTTT
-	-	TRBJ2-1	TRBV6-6	CASTYGESQYNEQFF	TGTGCCAGCACCTACGGGGAAAGTCAGTACAATGAGCAGTTCTTC
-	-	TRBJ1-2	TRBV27	CASSFEGFGYGYTF	TGTGCCAGCAGTTTTGAGGGGTTTGGCTATGGCTACACCTTC
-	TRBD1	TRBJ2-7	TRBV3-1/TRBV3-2	CASSSRTGSYEQYF	TGTGCCAGCAGCTCCCGGACAGGGAGTTACGAGCAGTACTTC
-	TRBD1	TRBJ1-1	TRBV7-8	CASSFGQGNTEAFF	TGTGCCAGCAGCTTCGGACAGGGGAACACTGAAGCTTTCTTT
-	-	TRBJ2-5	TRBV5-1	CASSAPKHWRKETQYF	TGCGCCAGCAGCGCTCCAAAGCACTGGCGCAAAGAGACCCAGTACTTC
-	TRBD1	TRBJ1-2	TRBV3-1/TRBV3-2	CASSPWDSYGYTF	TGTGCCAGCAGCCCCTGGGACAGTTATGGCTACACCTTC
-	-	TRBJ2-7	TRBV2	CASSEAQSGRYEQYF	TGTGCCAGCAGTGAAGCGCAGTCAGGGAGGTACGAGCAGTACTTC
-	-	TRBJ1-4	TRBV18	CASSPQQNEKLFF	TGTGCCAGCTCACCACAGCAGAATGAAAAACTGTTTTTT
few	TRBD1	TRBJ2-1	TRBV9	CASSVGGRGRNNEQFF	TGTGCCAGCAGCGTAGGGGGCAGGGGGCGGAACAATGAGCAGTTCTTC
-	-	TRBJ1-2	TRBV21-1	CASSKVKVDYGYTF	TGTGCCAGCAGCAAAGTCAAGGTTGACTATGGCTACACCTTC